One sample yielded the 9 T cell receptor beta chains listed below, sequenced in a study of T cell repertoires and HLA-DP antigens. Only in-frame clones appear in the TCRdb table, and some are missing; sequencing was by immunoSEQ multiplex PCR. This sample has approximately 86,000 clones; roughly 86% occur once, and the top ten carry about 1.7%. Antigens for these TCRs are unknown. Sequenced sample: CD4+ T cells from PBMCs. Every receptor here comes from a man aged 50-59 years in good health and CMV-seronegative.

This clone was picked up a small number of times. The CDR3 DNA sequence: TGTGCCAGCAGCTCTGGACGGGGAAACACCATATATTTT. Protein sequence: CASSSGRGNTIYF. This chain connects TRBV7-6 to TRBJ1-3; unclear D gene. This CDR3 region has 13 residues. The germline CDR1 and CDR2 sequences are SGHVS and FNYEAQ. Trimming took 4 bases from V and 4 from J, leaving 8 bases between them.

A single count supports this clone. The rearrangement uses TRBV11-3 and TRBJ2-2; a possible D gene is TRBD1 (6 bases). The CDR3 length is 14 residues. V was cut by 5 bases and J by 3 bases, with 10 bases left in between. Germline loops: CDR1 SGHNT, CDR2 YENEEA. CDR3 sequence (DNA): TGTGCCAGCAGCAGCACAGGGTACACCGGGGAGCTGTTTTTT. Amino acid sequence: CASSSTGYTGELFF.

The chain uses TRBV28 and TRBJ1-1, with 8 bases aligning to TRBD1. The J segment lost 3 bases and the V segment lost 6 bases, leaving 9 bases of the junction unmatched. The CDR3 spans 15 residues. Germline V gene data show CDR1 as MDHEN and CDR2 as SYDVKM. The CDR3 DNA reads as TGTGCCAGCAGGGGACAGGTTTTTTTTGACACTGAAGCTTTCTTT. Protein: CASRGQVFFDTEAFF.

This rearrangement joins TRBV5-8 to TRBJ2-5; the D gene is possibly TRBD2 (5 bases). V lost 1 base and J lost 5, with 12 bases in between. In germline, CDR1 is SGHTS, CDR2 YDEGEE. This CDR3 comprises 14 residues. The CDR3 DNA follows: TGTGCCAGCAGCTTGCGGCTAGCCGGGGAGACCCAGTACTTC. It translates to CASSLRLAGETQYF.

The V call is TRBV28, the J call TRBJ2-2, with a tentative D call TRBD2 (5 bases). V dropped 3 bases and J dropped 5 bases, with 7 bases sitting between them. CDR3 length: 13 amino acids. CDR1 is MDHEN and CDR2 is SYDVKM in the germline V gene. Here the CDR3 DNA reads TGTGCCAGCAGTTTTCGAGGGACCGGGGAGCTGTTTTTT. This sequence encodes CASSFRGTGELFF.

Here the CDR3 reads CATSRADDYEQYF. Written as DNA, the CDR3 is TGTGCCACCAGCAGGGCTGATGACTACGAGCAGTACTTC. This chain joins TRBV15 and TRBJ2-7; D is ambiguous. CDR3 length equals 13 residues. In germline, CDR1 is LNHNV, CDR2 YYDKDF (reference sequence). The ends were cut back, 3 bases at V and 3 bases at J, with 9 bases in the middle.

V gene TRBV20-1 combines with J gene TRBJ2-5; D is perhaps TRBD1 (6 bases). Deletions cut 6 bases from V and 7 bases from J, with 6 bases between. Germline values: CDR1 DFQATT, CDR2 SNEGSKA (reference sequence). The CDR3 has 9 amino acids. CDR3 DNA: TGCAGTGCGGGGGCGACCCAGTACTTC. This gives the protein CSAGATQYF.

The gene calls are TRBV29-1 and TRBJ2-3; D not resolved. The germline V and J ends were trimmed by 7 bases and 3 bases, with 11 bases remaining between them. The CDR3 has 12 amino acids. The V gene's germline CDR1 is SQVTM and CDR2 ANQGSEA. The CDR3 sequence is CSAKPGTDTQYF. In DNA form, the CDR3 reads TGCAGCGCCAAACCTGGGACAGATACGCAGTATTTT.

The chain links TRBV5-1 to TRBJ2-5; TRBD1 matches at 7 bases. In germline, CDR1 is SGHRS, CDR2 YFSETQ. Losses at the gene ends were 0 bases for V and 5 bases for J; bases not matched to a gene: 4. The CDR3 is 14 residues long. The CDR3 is CASSLGQGFETQYF. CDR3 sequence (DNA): TGCGCCAGCAGCTTGGGACAGGGTTTCGAGACCCAGTACTTC.